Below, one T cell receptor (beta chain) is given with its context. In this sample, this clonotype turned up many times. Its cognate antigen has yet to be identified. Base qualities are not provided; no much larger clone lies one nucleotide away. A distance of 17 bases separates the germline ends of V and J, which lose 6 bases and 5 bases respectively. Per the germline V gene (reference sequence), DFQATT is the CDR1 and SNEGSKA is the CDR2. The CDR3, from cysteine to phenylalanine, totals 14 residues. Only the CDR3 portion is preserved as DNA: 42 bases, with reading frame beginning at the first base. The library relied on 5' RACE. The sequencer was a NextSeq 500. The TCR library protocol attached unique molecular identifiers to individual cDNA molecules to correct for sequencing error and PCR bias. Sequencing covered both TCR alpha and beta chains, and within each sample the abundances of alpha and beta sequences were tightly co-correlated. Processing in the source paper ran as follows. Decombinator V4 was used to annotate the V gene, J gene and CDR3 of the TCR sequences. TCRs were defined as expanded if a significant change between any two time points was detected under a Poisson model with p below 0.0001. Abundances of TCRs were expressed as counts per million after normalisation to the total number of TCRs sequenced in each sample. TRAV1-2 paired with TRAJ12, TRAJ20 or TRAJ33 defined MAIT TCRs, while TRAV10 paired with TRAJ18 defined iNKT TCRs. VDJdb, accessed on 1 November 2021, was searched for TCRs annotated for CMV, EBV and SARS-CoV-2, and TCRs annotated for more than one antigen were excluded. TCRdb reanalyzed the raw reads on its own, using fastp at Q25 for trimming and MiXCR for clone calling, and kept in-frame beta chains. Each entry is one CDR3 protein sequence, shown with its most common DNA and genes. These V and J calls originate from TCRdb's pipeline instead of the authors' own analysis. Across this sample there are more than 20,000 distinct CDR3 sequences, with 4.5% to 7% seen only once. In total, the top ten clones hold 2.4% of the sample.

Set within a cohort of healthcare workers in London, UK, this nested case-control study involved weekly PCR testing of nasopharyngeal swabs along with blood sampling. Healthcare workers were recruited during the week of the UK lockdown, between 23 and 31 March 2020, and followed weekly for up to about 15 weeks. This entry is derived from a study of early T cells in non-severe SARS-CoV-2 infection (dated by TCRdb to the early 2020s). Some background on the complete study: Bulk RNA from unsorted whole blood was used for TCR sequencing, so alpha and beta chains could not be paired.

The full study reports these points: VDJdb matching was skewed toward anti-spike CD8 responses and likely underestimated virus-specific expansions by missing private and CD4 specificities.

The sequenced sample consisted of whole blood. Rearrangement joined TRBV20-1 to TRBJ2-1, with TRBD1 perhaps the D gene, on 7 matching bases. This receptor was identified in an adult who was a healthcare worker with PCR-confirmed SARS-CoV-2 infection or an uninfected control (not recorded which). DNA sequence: TGCAGTGCCACGACAGGGACTGGGCACAATGAGCAGTTCTTC. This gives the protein CSATTGTGHNEQFF.